The rows below give T cell receptor beta chains drawn from one sample of a study of blood T cell repertoires in COVID-19. Libraries were prepared by immunoSEQ multiplex PCR; TCRdb keeps only in-frame clonotypes and omits some of them. The data contain about 34,000 clones, over 60% of them singletons. Sequenced input: peripheral blood. These TCRs come from a human donor in a cohort sampled during active COVID-19. Both conserved end residues are part of each CDR3. Fields, in order: J gene, clone size, D gene, V gene, CDR3 DNA, CDR3 protein. D genes are given only for firm matches. Where a row states a size, it is once, few, many or the class of an expanded clone; other rows omit it.

TRBJ1-1 NA NA TRBV6-5 TGTGCCAGCAGTTACCGGTCTGAAGCTTTCTTT CASSYRSEAFF
TRBJ2-3 NA TRBD2 TRBV15 TGTGCCACCAGCATACTAGCGGGAGGTGATACGCAGTATTTT CATSILAGGDTQYF
TRBJ2-2 NA TRBD1 TRBV7-2 TGTGCCAGCAGCCGGGACAGCTACACCGGGGAGCTGTTTTTT CASSRDSYTGELFF
TRBJ2-2 once NA TRBV30 TGTGCCTGGAGTGATAGGAGGGTTATCACCGGGGAGCTGTTTTTT CAWSDRRVITGELFF
TRBJ2-3 NA NA TRBV7-8 TGTGCCAGCAGCCCTACAGGGAGATATACGCAGTATTTT CASSPTGRYTQYF
TRBJ2-1 NA NA TRBV6-4 TGTGCCAGCAGTGCGACAACCTACAATGAGCAGTTCTTC CASSATTYNEQFF
TRBJ2-5 NA TRBD2 TRBV7-8 TGTGCCAGCAGCTTAAGGAAGCGGGGGGAAGAGACCCAGTACTTC CASSLRKRGEETQYF
TRBJ1-6 NA TRBD1 TRBV10-3 TGTGCCACTCCTGACATTGAGGGGGCTTCACCCCTCCACTTT CATPDIEGASPLHF
TRBJ2-3 NA TRBD2 TRBV7-3 TGTGCCAGCAGCCCCGGCGGGAGCGGGAACACGCAGTATTTT CASSPGGSGNTQYF
TRBJ2-5 NA TRBD1 TRBV7-2 TGTGCCAGCAGCTTAATGGGACAGGGTGGGACCCAGTACTTC CASSLMGQGGTQYF
TRBJ1-1 NA NA TRBV7-8 TGTGCCAGCAGCTTAGAGGGGACTGTGAACACTGAAGCTTTCTTT CASSLEGTVNTEAFF
TRBJ2-3 NA NA TRBV30 TGTGCCTGGACTAGAGCTAGCACAGATACGCAGTATTTT CAWTRASTDTQYF
TRBJ1-5 NA TRBD1 TRBV19 TGTGCCAGTCAGGGGGCGCGTGGCAATCAGCCCCAGCATTTT CASQGARGNQPQHF
TRBJ2-5 NA TRBD1 TRBV14 TGTGCCAGCAGCCGGAACAGGGGCCAAGAGACCCAGTACTTC CASSRNRGQETQYF
TRBJ2-3 once TRBD1 TRBV18 TGTGCCAGCTCACCAAAACAGGGGGCAAAAGATACGCAGTATTTT CASSPKQGAKDTQYF
TRBJ2-1 NA TRBD1 TRBV29-1 TGCAGCGTACCGACAGGGGGACTATCCCATTACAATGAGCAGTTCTTC CSVPTGGLSHYNEQFF
TRBJ1-2 many TRBD1 TRBV2 TGTGCCAGCACCATCACCCAGGGGGCGGGCTACACCTTC CASTITQGAGYTF
TRBJ1-3 few TRBD1 TRBV3-1/TRBV3-2 TGTGCCAGCAGCCAAGGGGGACAGGGTAAAAACACCATATATTTT CASSQGGQGKNTIYF
TRBJ2-7 NA TRBD2 TRBV2 TGTGCCAGCATGCGGGGGACCTACGAGCAGTACTTC CASMRGTYEQYF
TRBJ2-5 NA NA TRBV12-3/TRBV12-4 TGTGCCAGCAGCCAATTAGAGACCCAGTACTTC CASSQLETQYF
TRBJ2-3 NA TRBD2 TRBV19 TGTGCCAGTAGTATAGCGCACAGCGGGAGGGCCGGAGATACGCAGTATTTT CASSIAHSGRAGDTQYF
TRBJ2-5 NA TRBD2 TRBV19 TGTGCCAGTAGTAGGACTAGAAGTAGAGAGACCCAGTACTTC CASSRTRSRETQYF
TRBJ2-1 NA TRBD2 TRBV6-2/TRBV6-3 TGTGCCAGCAGTTCCGGCCACACTGGACTAGCGGGAGCCCTAGGCTATGAGCAGTTCTTC CASSSGHTGLAGALGYEQFF
TRBJ2-5 NA TRBD2 TRBV5-8 TGTGCCACCACACGAGGGAGCGGGGGGAGCGAGACCCAGTACTTC CATTRGSGGSETQYF
TRBJ2-4 few TRBD1 TRBV5-6 TGTGCCAGCAGCGTCGTTCAGGGGGACAAAAACATTCAGTACTTC CASSVVQGDKNIQYF
TRBJ1-1 NA NA TRBV13 TGTGCCAGCAGCCAGGTCAACCTTCGGGAAGCTTTCTTT CASSQVNLREAFF
TRBJ1-6 few NA TRBV6-5 TGTGCCAGCAGTCCGGGACAAAAAAATATTTCACCCCTCCACTTT CASSPGQKNISPLHF
TRBJ1-2 NA NA TRBV11-2 TGTGCCAGCAGCCCGTCGACGGGGAGGGGTTATGGCTACACCTTC CASSPSTGRGYGYTF
TRBJ2-1 once TRBD1 TRBV20-1 TGCAGTGCTAGTCCACAGGGGAAAAGGGATGAGCAGTTCTTC CSASPQGKRDEQFF
TRBJ2-7 NA TRBD2 TRBV4-2 TGTGCCAGCCCGACTAGCGGGGGGCCCCCCTTATCCGAGCAGTACTTC CASPTSGGPPLSEQYF
TRBJ1-1 NA TRBD1 TRBV6-4 TGTGCCAGCAGAGCGACAGGGCACACTGAAGCTTTCTTT CASRATGHTEAFF
TRBJ1-1 NA NA TRBV29-1 TGCAGCGTGGCGGGGGTTCTTGGTGCTGAAGCTTTCTTT CSVAGVLGAEAFF
TRBJ1-4 NA TRBD1 TRBV6-6 TGTGCCAGCAGCGAGGACAGGGGCTGGAATGAAAAACTGTTTTTT CASSEDRGWNEKLFF
TRBJ2-1 NA NA TRBV7-6 TGTGCCAGCAGCCGCACTAGCAGGCTGAACAATGAGCAGTTCTTC CASSRTSRLNNEQFF
TRBJ2-2 NA TRBD1 TRBV15 TGTGCCACCAGCAGAGATCGGTTGTTAGGGCAGGGGGTCGGGGAGCTGTTTTTT CATSRDRLLGQGVGELFF
TRBJ1-1 once NA TRBV28 TGTGCCAGCAGGCCGAATCCACAGGGTAAAGCTTTCTTT CASRPNPQGKAFF
TRBJ1-2 once NA TRBV20-1 TGCAGTACGGGACAAAGCCGTGGCTACACCTTC CSTGQSRGYTF
TRBJ1-3 once NA TRBV7-2 TGTGCCAGCAGCTTAGGCGGCGGGATCTCTGGAAACACCATATATTTT CASSLGGGISGNTIYF